One and the same sample provided the 15 T cell receptor beta chains below, sequenced in a study of T cell responses to AZD1222 COVID-19 vaccine. Using immunoSEQ multiplex PCR, the repertoire was profiled, and TCRdb retains in-frame clones only, with some absent. The profile shows approximately 190,000 clones, over 80% of them singletons. This sample comprised peripheral blood, obtained on day 0 of MenACWY control vaccination. The origin of the receptors is an adult in good health.

The chain carries TRBV20-1 and TRBJ2-7, with 9 bases fitting TRBD2. In germline, CDR1 is DFQATT, CDR2 SNEGSKA (reference sequence). The junction had 10 bases not matched to a gene; V was cut back by 3 bases and J by 4 bases. The length of the CDR3 is 15 residues. CDR3 sequence: CSASWLAGISYEQYF. The DNA of the CDR3 is TGCAGTGCTAGTTGGCTAGCGGGAATCTCATACGAGCAGTACTTC.

The chain uses TRBV2 and TRBJ2-3; 9 bases agree with TRBD1. CDR1 and CDR2 from the germline V gene are SNHLY and FYNNEI. The V segment lost 4 bases and the J segment 4 bases; nucleotides outside the gene matches: 12. This CDR3 spans 17 amino acids. The CDR3 here is CASSVVLMDRGADTQYF. The CDR3 DNA reads as TGTGCCAGCAGTGTGGTCTTGATGGACAGGGGCGCAGATACGCAGTATTTT.

The chain uses TRBV27 and TRBJ2-1; D gene unclear. Per germline, CDR1 MNHEY and CDR2 SMNVEV (reference sequence). The length of the CDR3 is 12 residues. Trimming removed 5 bases from V and 5 bases from J, with 7 bases in between. CDR3 in DNA: TGTGCCAGCAGTCGACCAAACAATGAGCAGTTCTTC. It encodes CASSRPNNEQFF.

This rearrangement joins TRBV5-1 to TRBJ2-7; D not certain. V was cut by 3 bases and J by 1 base, with 11 bases left in between. Germline V gene data show CDR1 as SGHRS and CDR2 as YFSETQ. The CDR3 is made up of 14 amino acids. The chain's CDR3 is CASSSLRVSYEQYF. As DNA, the CDR3 is TGCGCCAGCAGCTCATTGCGCGTTTCCTACGAGCAGTACTTC.

This chain links TRBV18 with TRBJ2-1; 7 positions match TRBD1. CDR3 length equals 18 residues. The V segment lost 4 bases and the J segment 0 bases; nucleotides outside the gene matches: 12. Per germline, CDR1 KGHSH and CDR2 LQKENI. The CDR3 nucleotides read TGTGCCAGCTCACGAAGAACGAAAACAGGGGTCTCCTACAATGAGCAGTTCTTC. Residues: CASSRRTKTGVSYNEQFF.

This clone showed up just a few times. The same CDR3 also results from other DNA sequences found in this sample. As DNA, the CDR3 is TGTGCCAGCTGGGACACTCCCTACGAGCAGTACTTC. Protein: CASWDTPYEQYF. The gene calls are TRBV27 and TRBJ2-7; D may be TRBD1 (6 bases). This CDR3 spans 12 amino acids. V was cut by 8 bases and J by 2 bases, with 10 bases left in between. Germline V CDR1 and CDR2: MNHEY, SMNVEV (reference sequence).

The chain recombines TRBV7-2 with TRBJ2-1; 10 nucleotides match TRBD2. In germline, CDR1 is SGHTA, CDR2 FQGNSA. V shed 0 bases and J 9 bases; nucleotides not matched to a gene: 5. The CDR3 totals 15 residues. CDR3: CASSLAPASGGEQFF. The CDR3, as DNA: TGTGCCAGCAGCTTAGCCCCAGCTAGCGGGGGTGAGCAGTTCTTC.

V and J are TRBV28 and TRBJ2-3; D remains unclear. This CDR3 region has 12 residues. The ends were cut back, 2 bases at V and 2 bases at J, with 2 bases in the middle. Per the germline V gene, CDR1 is MDHEN and CDR2 is SYDVKM. The CDR3: CASSLTTDTQYF. The CDR3, as DNA: TGTGCCAGCAGTTTAACCACAGATACGCAGTATTTT.

J is TRBJ2-3 and V is TRBV19, with TRBD2 matching over 12 bases. V lost 4 bases to trimming and J lost 5 bases; unmatched junction nucleotides: 7. The CDR3 consists of 16 residues. Per the germline V gene, CDR1 is LNHDA and CDR2 is SQIVND (reference sequence). CDR3 DNA sequence: TGTGCCAGTAGTACCCTAGCGGGGGGGCCTGGAGATACGCAGTATTTT. Translated, it gives CASSTLAGGPGDTQYF.

This chain connects TRBV6-5 to TRBJ1-1, with D unresolved. Trimming took 5 bases from V and 0 from J, leaving 7 bases between them. The CDR3 runs to 13 residues. Germline V gene lookup returns CDR1 MNHEY and CDR2 SVGAGI. The CDR3 here is CASSLAVNTEAFF. CDR3 nucleotide sequence: TGTGCCAGCAGTCTGGCGGTGAACACTGAAGCTTTCTTT.

The V gene is TRBV27, the J gene TRBJ2-3, with 7 bases lining up with TRBD2. Trimming cost V 1 base and J 4 bases; bases outside gene matches: 14. The CDR3 length is 18 residues. The germline gives CDR1 MNHEY, CDR2 SMNVEV (reference sequence). CDR3 amino acids: CASSLLGRGGSDADTQYF. The CDR3 region has the DNA TGTGCCAGCAGTTTATTAGGGAGGGGCGGGAGTGACGCAGATACGCAGTATTTT.

The chain is built from TRBV5-4 and TRBJ1-2; possibly TRBD1 for D (5 bases). Trimming removed 4 bases from V and 4 bases from J, with 20 bases in between. There are 16 residues in the CDR3. The germline gives CDR1 SGHNT, CDR2 YYREEE (reference sequence). CDR3 loop: CASSPGGSALAYGYTF. The CDR3 nucleotides read TGTGCCAGCAGCCCGGGGGGGAGTGCATTGGCCTATGGCTACACCTTC.

This chain links TRBV13 with TRBJ1-5; 9 bases agree with TRBD1. The CDR3 consists of 15 residues. V shed 0 bases, J shed 7 bases, and the junction held 4 bases outside the gene matches. The germline V gene encodes CDR1 PRHDT and CDR2 FYEKMQ (reference sequence). CDR3 nucleotide sequence: TGTGCCAGCAGCTTAGGTAGACAGGGGGGGCAGCCCCAGCATTTT. This sequence encodes CASSLGRQGGQPQHF.

V gene TRBV19 combines with J gene TRBJ1-1; no reliable D call. The germline V gene encodes CDR1 LNHDA and CDR2 SQIVND (reference sequence). CDR3 size: 15 residues. V lost 2 bases to trimming and J lost 5 bases, with 15 bases between them. DNA for the CDR3: TGTGCCAGTAGTATATACCCCCCGGTAGAGACTGAAGCTTTCTTT. Its translation: CASSIYPPVETEAFF.

This chain connects TRBV30 to TRBJ2-7; D may match TRBD1 or TRBD2 (5 bases each). CDR1 and CDR2 (germline): GTSNPN, SVGIG (reference sequence). There are 12 residues in the CDR3. Trimming left V 4 bases short and J 3 bases short, with 10 bases between. This CDR3 is CAWTRGDYEQYF. CDR3 coding DNA: TGTGCCTGGACACGAGGGGACTACGAGCAGTACTTC.